This TCR beta chain was observed in a study of T cells after yellow fever vaccination. This clonotype was seen a handful of times. Its specificity is not known. The study, taken as a whole, reports: Clonotype sharing between CD4 and CD8 compartments was small. Abundant clonotypes from the bulk population could get into FACS-sorted repertoires as contaminants. The booster response re-showed most primary clones: approximately 97% CD4, more than 70% CD8.

For TCR, cDNA came from 5'RACE template switching, which added a universal primer site and UMIs. MiXCR, run by TCRdb on the 5' RACE reads, gives a single entry per CDR3 protein. The repertoire includes 550,000 or so distinct CDR3 sequences, 15% to 20% of them detected once, and more than 13% sits in the top ten. CDR1 and CDR2 from the germline V gene are SGHTA and FQGNSA. The length of the CDR3 is 17 residues. Losses at the gene ends were 6 bases for V and 5 bases for J; bases not matched to a gene: 9. The receptor was isolated from a young man who received the YFV17D yellow fever vaccine. This chain connects TRBV7-2 to TRBJ2-4, with 14 nucleotides matching TRBD2. Sequenced material: PBMCs, taken 15 days after the yellow fever booster vaccination. CDR3 DNA sequence: TGTGCCAGCAGATCAGGGACTAGCGGGAGTCGGGAAAACATTCAGTACTTC. Amino acid sequence: CASRSGTSGSRENIQYF.